The rows below give T cell receptor beta chains drawn from one sample of a study of molecular identifiers for immune sequencing clone quantification. TCRdb processed the PCR reads anew with MiXCR; each CDR3 protein has one entry. The data show some 96,000 distinct CDR3 sequences, about 24% seen once. Specimen: naive CD8+ T cells from blood, with Jurkat cell RNA spiked in. These receptors originate from a human donor in good health. Some libraries in this study had Jurkat cell RNA spiked in. CDR3s include the opening cysteine and the closing phenylalanine or tryptophan. A D gene is named only where the DNA matches it firmly. For some rows the clone size is stated as once, few or many, or as a class when expanded; others skip it.

CDR3,DNA,size,length,V,D,J
CATSDLYGGGYEQYF,TGTGCCACCAGTGATTTGTACGGGGGTGGCTACGAGCAGTACTTC,.,15,TRBV24-1,.,TRBJ2-7
CASSLWRAEGEQFF,TGTGCCAGCAGTTTATGGCGGGCCGAGGGTGAGCAGTTCTTC,.,14,TRBV28,.,TRBJ2-1
CASSEGGITYGYTF,TGTGCCAGCAGTGAAGGGGGAATTACGTATGGCTACACCTTC,many,14,TRBV6-1,.,TRBJ1-2
CASSTSSGINYEQYF,TGTGCCAGTAGTACTAGTAGCGGGATAAACTACGAGCAGTACTTC,.,15,TRBV19,TRBD2,TRBJ2-7
CASSSKRFNQPQHF,TGTGCCAGCAGCTCCAAGCGTTTCAATCAGCCCCAGCATTTT,few,14,TRBV11-3,.,TRBJ1-5
CSVYSGPNMKNSYEQYF,TGCAGCGTTTACTCCGGCCCTAACATGAAAAACTCCTACGAGCAGTACTTC,many,17,TRBV29-1,.,TRBJ2-7
CATAGGWSNQPQHF,TGTGCCACGGCGGGGGGTTGGAGCAATCAGCCCCAGCATTTT,few,14,TRBV24-1,.,TRBJ1-5
CASSDYGGGTDTQYF,TGCGCCAGCAGTGATTACGGGGGGGGCACAGATACGCAGTATTTT,many,15,TRBV10-1,TRBD2,TRBJ2-3
CASTAGRAKNIQYF,TGTGCCAGCACTGCGGGGAGAGCCAAAAACATTCAGTACTTC,many,14,TRBV21-1,.,TRBJ2-4
CASSQYRGNTEAFF,TGTGCCAGCAGTCAATACAGGGGGAACACTGAAGCTTTCTTT,.,14,TRBV6-2/TRBV6-3,TRBD1,TRBJ1-1
CASRQWGGYEQYF,TGTGCAAGTCGCCAATGGGGCGGCTACGAGCAGTACTTC,.,13,TRBV12-2,.,TRBJ2-7
CASGLDPRGRTFF,TGTGCTAGTGGTTTGGACCCCCGAGGACGTACGTTCTTC,many,13,TRBV12-5,.,TRBJ2-1
CASSEGAPRTDTQYF,TGTGCCAGCAGTGAAGGGGCCCCACGCACAGATACGCAGTATTTT,.,15,TRBV2,.,TRBJ2-3
CASSAGGSIYNEQFF,TGTGCCAGTAGTGCGGGAGGAAGCATATACAATGAGCAGTTCTTC,.,15,TRBV19,TRBD2,TRBJ2-1
CSARPRALQREGQPQHF,TGCAGTGCTAGACCCCGGGCCCTCCAACGGGAAGGTCAGCCCCAGCATTTT,many,17,TRBV20-1,.,TRBJ1-5
CASSLSMNEQYF,TGTGCCAGCAGTTTATCAATGAACGAGCAGTACTTC,few,12,TRBV12-3/TRBV12-4,.,TRBJ2-7
CASSEAGALGNQPQHF,TGTGCCAGCAGTGAAGCAGGGGCTCTGGGCAATCAGCCCCAGCATTTT,few,16,TRBV2,.,TRBJ1-5
CASWDSGFTGELFF,TGTGCCAGTTGGGATAGCGGGTTCACCGGGGAGCTGTTTTTT,many,14,TRBV12-3/TRBV12-4,TRBD2,TRBJ2-2
CASTTATGTGTPYEQYF,TGTGCCAGTACCACCGCCACCGGGACAGGGACCCCCTACGAGCAGTACTTC,few,17,TRBV19,TRBD1,TRBJ2-7
CASSPPWGTSIDEQYF,TGTGCCAGCAGCCCGCCTTGGGGTACATCGATCGACGAGCAGTACTTC,many,16,TRBV7-9,.,TRBJ2-7
CASSQELGPDTQYF,TGCGCCAGCAGCCAAGAGTTGGGCCCAGATACGCAGTATTTT,many,14,TRBV4-1,.,TRBJ2-3
CASSYAGQGGTEAFF,TGTGCCAGCAGTTACGCCGGACAGGGGGGGACTGAAGCTTTCTTT,.,15,TRBV6-5,TRBD1,TRBJ1-1
CASSPTGVTLAGVGETQYF,TGTGCCAGCAGCCCGACGGGGGTAACACTAGCGGGAGTTGGCGAGACCCAGTACTTC,.,19,TRBV11-1,TRBD2,TRBJ2-5
CASSQEVRGTEAFF,TGCGCCAGCAGCCAAGAAGTGCGCGGGACTGAAGCTTTCTTT,many,14,TRBV4-3,.,TRBJ1-1
CSASGTEEDTQYF,TGCAGTGCTAGTGGGACCGAGGAAGATACGCAGTATTTT,many,13,TRBV20-1,.,TRBJ2-3
CASSPGPWGGMVDEQFF,TGTGCCAGCAGCCCAGGCCCCTGGGGAGGGATGGTGGATGAGCAGTTCTTC,.,17,TRBV14,TRBD2,TRBJ2-1
CATSPRGTGVTEKYF,TGTGCCACCAGCCCTCGTGGGACAGGGGTGACCGAAAAGTACTTC,.,15,TRBV3-1,TRBD1,TRBJ2-7
CASSFPGQGYSEQFF,TGTGCCAGCAGCTTTCCGGGACAGGGCTACAGTGAGCAGTTCTTC,.,15,TRBV7-9,TRBD1,TRBJ2-1
CASSPETSGALSNEQFF,TGCGCCAGCAGCCCCGAGACTAGCGGGGCCCTATCGAATGAGCAGTTCTTC,many,17,TRBV4-3,TRBD2,TRBJ2-1
CASSFLSGPYNSPLHF,TGTGCCAGCAGTTTTCTTTCGGGCCCCTATAATTCACCCCTCCACTTT,few,16,TRBV6-5,.,TRBJ1-6
CASSARRRNQPQHF,TGTGCCAGCAGCGCTCGGCGGCGCAATCAGCCCCAGCATTTT,many,14,TRBV13,.,TRBJ1-5
CSARDPGQGPYEQYF,TGCAGTGCTAGAGACCCAGGACAGGGACCCTACGAGCAGTACTTC,.,15,TRBV20-1,TRBD1,TRBJ2-7
CASSQGGPGYEQYF,TGTGCCAGCAGCCAAGGAGGCCCCGGGTACGAGCAGTACTTC,many,14,TRBV3-1,.,TRBJ2-7
CATMVGHEQFF,TGTGCCACCATGGTCGGGCATGAGCAGTTCTTC,few,11,TRBV24-1,.,TRBJ2-1
CASSGQGPEAFF,TGTGCCAGCAGCGGACAGGGGCCTGAAGCTTTCTTT,many,12,TRBV9,TRBD1,TRBJ1-1
CASDSGRALGTDTQYF,TGTGCCAGTGATAGCGGGAGGGCCCTCGGCACAGATACGCAGTATTTT,many,16,TRBV19,TRBD2,TRBJ2-3
CASSQDPGVQETQYF,TGTGCCAGCAGCCAAGATCCAGGGGTCCAAGAGACCCAGTACTTC,many,15,TRBV14,.,TRBJ2-5
CASSQFRMAGGTDTQYF,TGCGCCAGCAGTCAATTCCGGATGGCAGGGGGCACAGATACGCAGTATTTT,.,17,TRBV23-1,.,TRBJ2-3
CASSQSLGVTQYF,TGCGCCAGCAGCCAATCACTAGGTGTTACGCAGTATTTT,many,13,TRBV4-1,.,TRBJ2-3
CASSWGQGIPADTQYF,TGTGCCAGCAGTTGGGGACAGGGAATACCCGCAGATACGCAGTATTTT,.,16,TRBV5-3,TRBD1,TRBJ2-3
CAWSVLERPNTGELFF,TGTGCCTGGAGTGTATTGGAGCGGCCAAACACCGGGGAGCTGTTTTTT,many,16,TRBV30,.,TRBJ2-2
CASSFWRVSHEQYF,TGTGCCAGCAGCTTTTGGCGTGTTTCCCACGAGCAGTACTTC,.,14,TRBV5-6,.,TRBJ2-7
CASTLVGGAYNEQFF,TGTGCCAGCACCTTGGTTGGGGGGGCCTACAATGAGCAGTTCTTC,.,15,TRBV11-2,TRBD2,TRBJ2-1
CASSLENEQYF,TGTGCCAGTAGCTTGGAGAACGAGCAGTACTTC,many,11,TRBV19,.,TRBJ2-7
CASSQDKFPPAYEQYF,TGCGCCAGCAGCCAAGATAAGTTTCCTCCTGCCTACGAGCAGTACTTC,many,16,TRBV4-3,.,TRBJ2-7
CASSEWVQETQYF,TGTGCCAGCAGTGAGTGGGTCCAAGAGACCCAGTACTTC,many,13,TRBV2,.,TRBJ2-5
CASSQVLAGCNEQYF,TGCGCCAGCAGCCAAGTGCTAGCGGGGTGCAATGAGCAGTACTTC,.,15,TRBV4-3,TRBD2,TRBJ2-7
CASSPNWGEVYEQYF,TGCGCCAGCAGCCCAAATTGGGGAGAAGTCTACGAGCAGTACTTC,many,15,TRBV4-1,.,TRBJ2-7
CTSRPGGFAETLYF,TGTACCAGCAGACCAGGGGGGTTTGCAGAGACCCTGTACTTC,.,14,TRBV12-3/TRBV12-4,.,TRBJ2-5
CASSSLAGGPIEQYF,TGCGCCAGCAGCTCACTAGCGGGGGGACCGATCGAGCAGTACTTC,.,15,TRBV4-1,TRBD2,TRBJ2-7
CAWSAVKNEQFF,TGTGCCTGGAGCGCGGTCAAGAATGAGCAGTTCTTC,many,12,TRBV30,.,TRBJ2-1
CASSFSMGDTEAFF,TGTGCCAGCAGTTTCAGTATGGGGGACACTGAAGCTTTCTTT,many,14,TRBV27,.,TRBJ1-1
CASSPSQPQHF,TGTGCCAGCAGCCCTTCGCAGCCCCAGCATTTT,many,11,TRBV5-8,.,TRBJ1-5
CATDAGSSYNEQFF,TGTGCCACGGATGCAGGGAGCTCCTACAATGAGCAGTTCTTC,.,14,TRBV19,.,TRBJ2-1
CASSSNLDRGLADTQYF,TGCGCCAGCAGCTCGAACCTGGACAGGGGCCTGGCAGATACGCAGTATTTT,many,17,TRBV5-1,TRBD1,TRBJ2-3
CASSIGTGPTYEQYF,TGTGCCAGTAGTATTGGGACAGGGCCAACCTACGAGCAGTACTTC,many,15,TRBV19,TRBD1,TRBJ2-7